This T cell receptor beta chain was sequenced during a study of T cell responses to AZD1222 COVID-19 vaccine. As for this clone: Its antigen remains unknown.

CDR3 length: 14 amino acids. V was shortened by 3 bases and J by 4 bases, with 12 bases between the two germline ends. Germline V gene sequence: CDR1 SEHNR, CDR2 FQNEAQ (reference sequence). General study points: All repertoire sampling was performed exclusively after the peak T cell response.

The table came from immunoSEQ multiplex PCR; TCRdb's copy has only in-frame clones and leaves some out. The sample lists 99,000 or so clones, roughly 87% occurring once. The rearrangement links TRBV7-9 to TRBJ1-1, with D maybe TRBD1 (6 bases). Source: peripheral blood, taken on day 0 of AZD1222 vaccination. This TCR was sampled from an adult in good health. DNA for the CDR3: TGTGCCAGCAGCTTCCACAGGGAGGGCACTGAAGCTTTCTTT. Its translation: CASSFHREGTEAFF.